Given below is one T cell receptor (beta chain) in context. The entry originates in a study of T cell responses to AZD1222 COVID-19 vaccine. Here immunoSEQ multiplex PCR was the method, and the copy in TCRdb shows in-frame clones only, minus some. The table records 65,000 to 85,000 clones, roughly 80% of them present only once. V shed 7 bases and J shed 2 bases, with 17 bases lying between them. The length of the CDR3 is 16 residues. Per germline, CDR1 SNHLY and CDR2 FYNNEI. The sample in question was peripheral blood, obtained on day 0 of AZD1222 vaccination. The sequence was obtained from an adult in good health. The chain has TRBV2 and TRBJ2-2; D may match TRBD1 or TRBD2 (6 bases each). The CDR3 DNA reads as TGTGCCAGCACTCAGGATGGCGGGACAAACACCGGGGAGCTGTTTTTT. Amino acid sequence: CASTQDGGTNTGELFF.